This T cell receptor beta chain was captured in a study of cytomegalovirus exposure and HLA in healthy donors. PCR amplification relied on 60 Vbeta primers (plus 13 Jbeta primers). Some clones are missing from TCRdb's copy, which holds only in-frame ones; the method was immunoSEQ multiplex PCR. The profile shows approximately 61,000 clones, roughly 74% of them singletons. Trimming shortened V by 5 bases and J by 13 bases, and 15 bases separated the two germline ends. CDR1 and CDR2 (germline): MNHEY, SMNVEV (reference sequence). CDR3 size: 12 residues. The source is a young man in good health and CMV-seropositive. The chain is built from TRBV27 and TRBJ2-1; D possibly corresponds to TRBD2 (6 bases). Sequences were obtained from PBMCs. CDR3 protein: CASSTGGAAQFF. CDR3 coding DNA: TGTGCCAGCAGTACCGGGGGTGCAGCACAGTTCTTC.